The 27 T cell receptor beta chains reported below all come from one sample, sequenced in a study of CD8 T cells in ankylosing spondylitis. TCRdb fed the 5' RACE reads into MiXCR, producing one record per CDR3 protein. The sample records about 89,000 distinct CDR3 sequences, around 26% being singletons. The sequenced material came from blood, either unsorted or a sorted T cell fraction (not recorded which). The receptors shown here come from a male donor with ankylosing spondylitis or in good health (not recorded which).

This clonotype was seen only a few times. J is TRBJ2-6 and V is TRBV9; weak D call: TRBD1 (5 bases). Germline V gene data show CDR1 as SGDLS and CDR2 as YYNGEE. This CDR3 has 16 residues. Trimming removed 0 bases at V and 2 bases at J, with 9 bases between. The CDR3 reads CASSVVRDAGANVLTF. CDR3 DNA: TGTGCCAGCAGCGTAGTCAGGGATGCTGGGGCCAACGTCCTGACTTTC.

In this sample, this clonotype turned up a few times. The chain couples TRBV12-3 or TRBV12-4 to TRBJ2-2; D might be TRBD2 (6 bases). The V end was cut by 6 bases, the J end by 2 bases, with 13 bases between. CDR3 size: 15 residues. This CDR3 reads CASRRRDSNTGELFF. In nucleotides, the CDR3 is TGTGCCAGCAGACGACGGGACTCCAACACCGGGGAGCTGTTTTTT.

This clonotype was detected only a few times. The chain combines TRBV5-1 with TRBJ2-3; D not certain. V shed 6 bases and J shed 0 bases, with 11 bases lying between them. CDR1 is SGHRS, CDR2 YFSETQ, per germline. The length of the CDR3 is 14 residues. CDR3 residues: CASMSASSTDTQYF. The CDR3 bases are TGCGCCAGCATGTCGGCAAGTAGCACAGATACGCAGTATTTT.

This chain joins TRBV4-1 and TRBJ2-7, with 7 bases matching TRBD1. Germline loops: CDR1 MGHRA, CDR2 YSYEKL. This CDR3 is built from 15 residues. Trimming removed 0 bases from V and 5 bases from J; junction bases left unmatched: 7. The CDR3 sequence: CASSQDLTTGNEQYV. The CDR3 nucleotides are TGCGCCAGCAGCCAAGATTTGACGACAGGGAACGAGCAGTACGTC.

The chain employs TRBV18 and TRBJ1-1; the D is unclear. V was clipped by 6 bases and J by 0 bases, with 17 bases between them. CDR1 KGHSH and CDR2 LQKENI come from the germline V gene. This CDR3 region has 16 residues. The CDR3 sequence: CASSRGSGGMNTEAFF. For the CDR3, the DNA is TGTGCCAGCTCGCGGGGATCCGGCGGCATGAACACTGAAGCTTTCTTT.

At least ten counts were recorded for this clonotype. The genes are TRBV20-1 and TRBJ2-3; D uncertain. CDR3 size: 12 residues. With 5 bases removed from V and 4 bases from J, the gap between germline ends came to 10 bases. The germline gives CDR1 DFQATT, CDR2 SNEGSKA (reference sequence). The CDR3 region is CSAPIAADTQYF. CDR3 DNA sequence: TGCAGTGCTCCAATCGCGGCAGATACGCAGTATTTT.

A single count supports this clonotype. The chain employs TRBV4-1 and TRBJ2-5; D not resolved. The V end lost 3 bases, the J end lost 4 bases, and 9 bases lay between the germline ends. The CDR3 totals 13 residues. CDR1 MGHRA and CDR2 YSYEKL come from the germline V gene. The CDR3 DNA is TGCGCCAGCAGCCAGCAGGTTGTAGAGACCCAGTACTTC. The encoded protein is CASSQQVVETQYF.

The V call is TRBV12-3 or TRBV12-4, the J call TRBJ2-3; D gene unclear. The CDR3 consists of 11 residues. The germline V and J ends were trimmed by 2 bases and 4 bases, with 1 base remaining between them. CDR3 DNA: TGTGCCAGCAGTTTATCAGATACGCAGTATTTT. The encoded protein is CASSLSDTQYF.

This clonotype was detected a few times. The rearrangement uses TRBV7-3 and TRBJ2-3, with 7 bases that match TRBD2. V lost 1 base and J lost 8; bases outside the gene matches: 12. CDR1 is SGHTA and CDR2 is FQGTGA in the germline V gene. CDR3 length equals 16 residues. The CDR3 DNA is TGTGCCAGCAGCTTAATAGTTGGAGGACCGGGGGGTACGCAGTATTTT. It specifies CASSLIVGGPGGTQYF.

This clonotype was seen only a few times. The V gene is TRBV9, the J gene TRBJ2-3; D is possibly TRBD2 (6 bases). Germline CDR1 is SGDLS and CDR2 is YYNGEE. Trimming stripped 4 bases from V and 2 bases from J, with 20 bases between. CDR3 length equals 17 residues. The CDR3 nucleotides read TGTGCCAGCAGCCAAGACTCGAACGGGGGTATCACAGATACGCAGTATTTT. Residues: CASSQDSNGGITDTQYF.

The table lists this clonotype with a count of one. The chain links TRBV19 to TRBJ1-2, with D perhaps TRBD1 (6 bases). The germline V and J ends were trimmed by 5 bases and 5 bases, with 18 bases remaining between them. The germline V gene has CDR1 LNHDA and CDR2 SQIVND (reference sequence). CDR3 length: 15 residues. The CDR3 bases are TGTGCCAGTAGTCCGACGAGGACAGACCGGTATGGCTACACCTTC. This codes for CASSPTRTDRYGYTF.

The chain carries TRBV25-1 and TRBJ2-5; TRBD2 agrees at 11 bases. CDR3 length equals 16 residues. Germline-derived CDR1 and CDR2 are MGHDK and SYGVNS. The junction had 7 bases not matched to a gene; V was cut back by 4 bases and J by 3 bases. The DNA for the CDR3 is TGTGCCAGCAGTGCGGAGGGACTAGCGGCAAAAGAGACCCAGTACTTC. Its translation: CASSAEGLAAKETQYF.

The chain employs TRBV7-8 and TRBJ1-2; D not resolved. Trimming shortened V by 3 bases and J by 7 bases, and 18 bases separated the two germline ends. In germline, CDR1 is SGHVS, CDR2 FQNEAQ. The CDR3 loop spans 15 amino acids. The CDR3 nucleotides are TGTGCCAGCAGCTTCGCTGGGTTCCTCTCTGGTGGCTACACCTTC. This gives the protein CASSFAGFLSGGYTF.

The chain joins TRBV5-6 to TRBJ2-1; 7 bases line up with TRBD2. This CDR3 comprises 13 residues. Losses at the gene ends were 5 bases for V and 5 bases for J; bases not matched to a gene: 4. Germline-derived CDR1 and CDR2 are SGHDT and YYEEEE. The CDR3 DNA sequence: TGTGCCAGCAGTCGCGGGACTAACAATGAGCAGTTCTTC. It codes for CASSRGTNNEQFF.

Only a few counts were recorded for this clonotype. This chain links TRBV7-9 with TRBJ1-1; 7 bases are shared with TRBD1. There are 12 residues in the CDR3. Trimming took 6 bases from V and 4 from J; bases not matched to a gene: 2. CDR1 is SEHNR, CDR2 FQNEAQ, per germline (reference sequence). The CDR3 sequence: CASRAGGTEAFF. CDR3 bases: TGTGCCAGCAGAGCAGGGGGCACTGAAGCTTTCTTT.

A few counts support this clonotype. This chain connects TRBV24-1 to TRBJ2-2; 9 nucleotides line up with TRBD1. The CDR3 is 15 amino acids. Germline CDR1 is KGHDR and CDR2 is SFDVKD. The V segment lost 3 bases and the J segment 3 bases; nucleotides outside the gene matches: 1. Here the CDR3 reads CATSDDRGYTGELFF. For the CDR3, the DNA is TGTGCCACCAGTGATGACAGGGGGTACACCGGGGAGCTGTTTTTT.

J is TRBJ2-1 and V is TRBV5-1; D gene uncertain. Trimming cost V 3 bases and J 5 bases, with 18 bases left between them. The CDR3 covers 16 residues. Looked up from germline, CDR1 is SGHRS and CDR2 is YFSETQ. CDR3 nucleotide sequence: TGCGCCAGCAGCTCCCTCAGAGGTGAGAGAGACAATGAGCAGTTCTTC. Translation gives CASSSLRGERDNEQFF.

This clonotype was counted a few times. The rearrangement links TRBV12-3 or TRBV12-4 to TRBJ1-2, with D possibly TRBD1 on 5 matching bases. Trimming took 3 bases from V and 3 from J, leaving 17 bases between them. This CDR3 spans 16 amino acids. CDR3 nucleotides: TGTGCCAGCAGTTTGGGCTTGATCGGGGGGGACTATGGCTACACCTTC. Its translation is CASSLGLIGGDYGYTF.

A few counts support this clonotype. The chain has TRBV20-1 and TRBJ2-7; D gene uncertain. The CDR3 has 11 residues. From germline, CDR1 is DFQATT and CDR2 SNEGSKA (reference sequence). Trimming stripped 0 bases from V and 9 bases from J, with 9 bases between. CDR3 in DNA: TGCAGTGCTAGAGATCGAGGCTGGCAGTACTTC. This codes for CSARDRGWQYF.

The rearrangement uses TRBV12-3 or TRBV12-4 and TRBJ1-5, with 7 bases that match TRBD1. The CDR3 is made up of 15 amino acids. After removal of 1 base from V and 7 bases from J, the junction contained 7 bases not matched to a gene. The CDR3 coding sequence is TGTGCCAGCAGTTTAGGACAGGGATGGCAACAGCCCCAGCATTTT. Translation gives CASSLGQGWQQPQHF.

The rearrangement joins TRBV12-3 or TRBV12-4 to TRBJ2-5; D uncertain. This CDR3 spans 11 amino acids. Between the trimmed V and J ends, which lost 3 bases and 5 bases, there was a span of 4 bases. The DNA for the CDR3 is TGTGCCAGCAGTTTTATTGAGACCCAGTACTTC. Encoded protein: CASSFIETQYF.

This clonotype was counted between two and nine times. The J gene is TRBJ2-1, the V gene TRBV12-3 or TRBV12-4; D perhaps matches TRBD2 (6 bases). V dropped 6 bases and J dropped 0 bases, with 15 bases sitting between them. This CDR3 region has 16 residues. CDR3 sequence (DNA): TGTGCCAGCAGCCTACGACTAGGGCGCTCCTACAATGAGCAGTTCTTC. It specifies CASSLRLGRSYNEQFF.

The V call is TRBV20-1, the J call TRBJ1-2; D may be TRBD1 (6 bases). The CDR3 spans 13 residues. Germline CDR1 is DFQATT and CDR2 is SNEGSKA (reference sequence). V dropped 5 bases and J dropped 3 bases, with 13 bases sitting between them. The CDR3 region is CSAPRDTDYGYTF. DNA for the CDR3: TGCAGTGCTCCCCGGGACACCGACTATGGCTACACCTTC.

The chain is built from TRBV9 and TRBJ2-2, with TRBD2 matching 7 bases. This CDR3 is built from 16 residues. J lost 3 bases, V lost 8 bases, and 13 bases had no gene match. Germline values: CDR1 SGDLS, CDR2 YYNGEE. The CDR3 protein is CASTRGRGWDTGELFF. The CDR3 DNA sequence: TGTGCCAGTACGAGAGGGAGGGGATGGGACACCGGGGAGCTGTTTTTT.

The table lists this clonotype with a few counts. The rearrangement joins TRBV20-1 to TRBJ2-7, with 13 bases identical to TRBD2. This CDR3 is built from 14 residues. Germline CDR1 is DFQATT and CDR2 is SNEGSKA (reference sequence). J gave up 6 bases and V 3 bases, and 5 bases lay outside the gene matches. The CDR3 sequence is CSASTGLAGIEQYF. The CDR3 region has the DNA TGCAGTGCTAGCACGGGACTAGCGGGAATCGAGCAGTACTTC.

V usage is TRBV3-1 and J usage is TRBJ2-1; 15 bases agree with TRBD2. The CDR3 runs 17 residues. With V trimmed by 2 bases and J by 7 bases, 6 bases remained unmatched. Germline lookup yields CDR1 LGHDT and CDR2 YNNKEL (reference sequence). The DNA for the CDR3 is TGTGCCAGCAGCCAAATCTCGGGGACTAGCGGGAGGAATGAGCAGTTCTTC. Translation gives CASSQISGTSGRNEQFF.

The chain links TRBV20-1 to TRBJ1-3; D not resolved. The CDR3 loop spans 14 amino acids. V shed 0 bases and J shed 5 bases, with 11 bases lying between them. Germline V CDR1 and CDR2: DFQATT, SNEGSKA (reference sequence). The CDR3 sequence is CSAREDAGRNTIYF. The CDR3 nucleotides are TGCAGTGCTAGAGAGGACGCGGGAAGAAACACCATATATTTT.